This TCR beta chain was sequenced in a study of neoadjuvant nivolumab and ipilimumab in lung cancer. Study-level findings and limits: Blood richness before therapy tracked richness in tumors resected after neoadjuvant therapy.

This CDR3 is 14 amino acids long. The V and J ends lost 4 bases and 2 bases, in that order; junction bases with no gene match: 3. The germline CDR1 and CDR2 sequences are MNHEY and SVGAGI. The protocol was immunoSEQ multiplex PCR, while the TCRdb copy is restricted to in-frame clones and leaves out a portion. Of fewer than 40,000 clones in the sample, roughly nine tenths were seen once. With regard to this clone: Its antigen is unidentified.

The clonotype was recovered from an adult with non-small cell lung cancer. The sequenced sample was peripheral blood, obtained before neoadjuvant nivolumab, alone or with ipilimumab. V and J are TRBV6-5 and TRBJ2-7, with 9 bases fitting TRBD2. The DNA of the CDR3 is TGTGCCAGCAGTTCTAGCGGGGCGACCTACGAGCAGTACTTC. This sequence encodes CASSSSGATYEQYF.